The entry below describes one TCR beta chain. Its target is unknown. Profiled with immunoSEQ multiplex PCR; TCRdb holds only in-frame clones, not every one. The table lists tens of thousands of clones, approximately 91% of them singletons. V lost 3 bases to trimming and J lost 9 bases; unmatched junction nucleotides: 5. The V gene's germline CDR1 is MNHNS and CDR2 SASEGT. This CDR3 is built from 13 residues. The regulatory T cell sort gate was CD4+CD25hiCD127low/negative. The sample comes from a study of B cell selection in AIRE deficiency. Study-level points and caveats: Healthy donors alone shared under 35% of about 3,600 Treg sequences; patients alone approximately 9.3%. Approximately 30% of healthy-donor shared Treg TCRbeta sequences appeared in patient Tconv cells.

The sequence was obtained from a human donor in good health. The genes are TRBV6-1 and TRBJ1-2; 9 bases fit TRBD1. Specimen: CD4+CD25+ Tregs sorted from PBMCs. The CDR3 nucleotides read TGTGCCAGCAGTGATAGGACAGGGGCCAGCTACACCTTC. Its protein product is CASSDRTGASYTF.